This TCR beta chain was identified during a study of shared clonotypes between healthy human individuals. The study's findings and limits: For sorted subsets, rarefaction showed incomplete sequencing despite large depth. Donor scarcity curtailed the genetic and exposure-history diversity represented herein. Some naive CD4 clonotypes, 4% to 6%, turned up in common across four donors.

Measured with immunoSEQ multiplex PCR; TCRdb has only the in-frame clones, and not every one. The sample lists some 1.4 million clones; roughly 97% were seen once. On this clone itself: Its antigen remains unknown.

Subsets obtained from CD4+ cells comprised CD45RA+ naive and CD45RA-negative memory cells. The CDR3 loop spans 14 amino acids. V was trimmed by 0 bases and J by 5 bases, leaving 11 bases between them. Germline loops: CDR1 GTSNPN, CDR2 SVGIG (reference sequence). The TCR sequence derives from a man between 25 and 39 years old in good health. Material: naive CD4+ T cells sorted from blood. The sample's subset: CD45RA+ positively selected. This sequence joins TRBV30 and TRBJ2-1; D uncertain. The chain's CDR3 is CAWSVGSGDNEQFF. Here the CDR3 DNA reads TGTGCCTGGAGTGTAGGATCCGGTGACAATGAGCAGTTCTTC.